This T cell receptor (beta chain) stems from a study of Ad26.COV2.S vaccination and SARS-CoV-2 variants. Whole-study context: Ad26.COV2.S given intramuscularly, once or twice 56 days apart. Study-level results: From the TCR breadth and depth analyses, total T cell responses may have been underestimated. Substantial breadth in spike-specific CD8+ and CD4+ T cell responses was reportedly seen after vaccination. Spike-specific TCR breadth ran higher among vaccine recipients than placebo recipients.

As regards this clone: The antigen is unknown.

Sample treatment: 15 to 20 received Ad26.COV2.S at low or high dose, single or two shots; roughly five received placebo; per-sample allocation not given. Day 63 following the first vaccine or placebo injection was when the samples were taken. CDR1 SEHNR and CDR2 FQNEAQ come from the germline V gene (reference sequence). J lost 3 bases, V lost 4 bases, and 6 bases had no gene match. The CDR3 contains 15 residues. Libraries were prepared by immunoSEQ multiplex PCR; TCRdb keeps only in-frame clonotypes and omits some of them. This repertoire shows around 320,000 clones, around 84% found once; its top ten account for approximately 2%.

J is TRBJ1-1 and V is TRBV7-9, with 9 positions matching TRBD1. The sequenced sample was peripheral blood, obtained in a trial of Ad26.COV2.S vaccine versus placebo. The TCR comes from a person aged 18-65 years who received the Ad26.COV2.S COVID-19 vaccine or a placebo. DNA of the CDR3: TGTGCCAGCAGCTACCGGACAGGGGCGGACACTGAAGCTTTCTTT. This gives the protein CASSYRTGADTEAFF.